This T cell receptor beta chain was recorded in a study of cytomegalovirus exposure and HLA in healthy donors. In the PCR, 60 Vbeta and 13 Jbeta primers were used. TCRdb keeps only in-frame clones here, not all; method: immunoSEQ multiplex PCR. The data contain some 120,000 clones, more than 65% of them singletons. General study results and limits: Immune exposure information available was restricted to CMV serostatus. Segments of the TCR beta V type were, in most cases, productive about 87% or about 30% of the time in an earlier analysis.

A single count supports this clone. Its antigen remains unidentified. The same CDR3 can be traced to other DNA sequences in this sample. V was pared by 4 bases and J by 3 bases, with 5 bases of the junction left unmatched. The CDR3 has 14 residues. Germline CDR1 is SGHNT and CDR2 is YYREEE (reference sequence). Sequenced: PBMCs. V gene TRBV5-4 combines with J gene TRBJ2-3; 7 nucleotides line up with TRBD2. The TCR comes from a man aged 35 to 55 in good health and CMV-seropositive. The CDR3 sequence: CASSPGGGTDTQYF. CDR3 DNA: TGTGCCAGCAGCCCAGGCGGGGGAACAGATACGCAGTATTTT.